This T cell receptor beta chain was sequenced during a study of cytomegalovirus exposure and HLA in healthy donors (dated by TCRdb to 2015 to 2018). Some background on the complete study: An earlier analysis of roughly 500 of the donors reported 250 to 300 Gb of sequence data and approximately 120 million unique TCR beta sequences obtained from roughly 170 million T cells. Class I and class II HLA loci were covered by the typing at four-digit resolution. A later genetic analysis used genome-wide SNP genotypes for about 55% of the 666 donors, treating that subset as a discovery cohort. The study aimed to test whether signatures of past pathogen exposure could be identified by cataloging public T cell receptors. To decide whether each TCR beta V gene segment behaved as functional or pseudogenic, an earlier analysis of over 500 of the donors relied on high-throughput TCR beta sequencing. About five DR-DQ haplotypes were treated as single units for association and clustering because of strong linkage in the cohort. Among a few hundred genotyped donors of the cohort, an average of around 240,000 unique TCR beta nucleotide sequences were sequenced per donor, about a sixth of them non-productive. Typing coverage differed by locus: A, B, C, DRB1 and DQB1 were typed in roughly 620-630 donors, DQA1 in approximately 520, DPA1 in around 580, and DPB1 in roughly 450. Besides the first cohort of roughly 700 subjects, a separate validation cohort made up of about 120 different subjects was used. To predict cytomegalovirus infection status, the study combined high-throughput TCR immunosequencing, statistical association of individual TCRs with disease status, and machine learning. A later analysis re-examined previously published TCR beta repertoires from several hundred donors and added high-resolution HLA genotyping to investigate patterns of TCR occurrence. Around 320 gigabases of sequencing data and approximately 80 million unique TCR sequences were included in an early release covering roughly 600 HLA-typed donors. Of the 300 to 450 genotyped donors, approximately 83% fell in the genetic ancestry cluster associated with self-reported Caucasian donors. Donor age, sex, ethnicity and CMV serostatus were collected together with the repertoire data. The T cell repertoires of several hundred subjects were profiled by immunosequencing and related to cytomegalovirus serostatus. Every discovery cohort repertoire had been produced on one sequencing platform. Rather than drawing on any new phenotypic data, the later analysis identified candidate immune exposures from TCR beta sequences and the way those sequences occurred across donors. Points the paper makes about the study in general: In a later analysis, HLA-associated TCR beta chains were found to be more clonally expanded and to have lower generation probabilities than equally common non-associated chains. An earlier analysis of around 540 of the donors showed that most TCR beta V segments appeared in productive rearrangements either about 87% or about 30% of the time, which broadly matched IMGT annotations. Correlated functional status among segregating V segments might be attributable to linkage disequilibrium, but an unknown experimental factor could not be ruled out. The 87-base-pair reads could not distinguish some IMGT-functional V segments, including TRBV6-2 and TRBV6-3, so those segments were excluded. In a later analysis, some 18,000 TCR beta sequences were associated with specific HLA alleles at a false discovery rate of 0.05. The cohort was sequenced for TCR beta chains only, and without alpha or paired-chain data the features that could be detected were limited. A cluster of highly shared sequence variants was judged likely to represent a technical artifact of the sequencing pipeline. Around 16 rarely observed V segments, including chromosome 9 orphons, were excluded from the earlier analysis of about 500 of the donors because counts were too low. A later analysis found that most CMV-associated TCR beta chains appeared HLA-restricted, with HLA associations seemingly driven largely by CMV exposure. Most TCR sequences were seen in very few donors, while some public TCRs were found in many individuals. When HLA alleles, especially DR and DQ, strongly co-occurred, TCR associations were difficult to assign to individual alleles. In a later genetic analysis, fewer N-insertions in productive TCRs were reported among donors in an Asian-associated ancestry cluster than the roughly 670-donor mean. In a later genetic analysis, a missense DCLRE1C variant was associated with V-gene and J-gene trimming of TCR beta chains, and the association was replicated in an independent cohort. The authors suggested that the approach could potentially be generalized to other disease states and immunological phenotypes. Roughly uniform sequencing depth across donors was assumed in presence/absence analyses, although this assumption may not hold. A few of the identified cytomegalovirus-associated TCR beta chains were confirmed in vitro to be specific for cytomegalovirus antigens. CMV serostatus was the only immune exposure information available for the cohort. HLA typing was unavailable for some donors at each locus, so association tests used only the typed subset. According to a later analysis, TCR association rates differed among HLA loci, with DRB1 alleles showing the most associated TCRs and HLA-C alleles showing the fewest. Several of the top co-occurrence clusters appeared to be linked to parvovirus B19, influenza, CMV and Epstein-Barr virus, according to a later analysis. A further reported finding was that TCR beta sequences accurately predicted the HLA-A and HLA-B alleles for most subjects in the first cohort. The study gave a list of 150 to 200 TCR beta chains associated with cytomegalovirus. The classifier was reported to diagnose cytomegalovirus status with high specificity and sensitivity in both the original cohort and the validation cohort.

Turning to this clone: The antigen this receptor binds is unknown. No much larger clonotype is one base removed from it; base qualities were not supplied.

V is pared back by 4 bases and J by 5 bases, with 15 bases lying between the germline termini. Via the germline V gene, CDR1 is SGHTS and CDR2 YDEGEE. The cysteine opens and the phenylalanine closes a CDR3 of 15 amino acids. The DNA shown is the 45-base CDR3, in frame from base 1. The cohort was made up of 666 healthy bone marrow donors. At the time of sampling, all cohort members were nominally healthy, though unrecorded immune exposures were likely present. The donor tested CMV seropositive, placing the donor among the approximately 310 seropositive members of the cohort. A peripheral blood sample was provided by each donor, and peripheral blood mononuclear cells were used for TCR beta sequencing. The Qiagen DNeasy Blood Extraction Kit was used to extract genomic DNA from the blood cell samples. Library preparation was by the immunoSEQ multiplex PCR assay. For the multiplex PCR, a mixture combining 60 forward primers for TCR Vbeta segments and 13 reverse primers for TCR Jbeta segments was used. The CDR3 region of rearranged TCR beta genes was amplified from genomic DNA with a multiplex PCR assay. Amplified TCR beta libraries were sequenced as 87-base-pair reads on the Illumina HiSeq System. Processing in the source paper ran as follows. Across the 670 or so repertoires, a later analysis counted roughly 84 million unique TCR beta chains, roughly 11 million of which were shared by at least two donors. To remove PCR and sequencing errors, raw reads were error-corrected and collapsed into unique sequences using a nearest-neighbor algorithm that merged closely related sequences. Alignment of CDR3 sequences to IMGT reference sequences was used to assign V, D and J gene segments. For a sequence to be retained, at least a six-nucleotide match to both a V gene segment and a J gene segment was required. A rearrangement was called productive if the CDR3 had no stop codons and remained in frame with V and J, and every other rearrangement was called non-productive. CDR3 was defined by IMGT convention, running from the second conserved V-encoded cysteine to the conserved J-encoded phenylalanine. The earlier analysis of about 590 of the donors excluded sequences that lacked an unambiguous match to a single V gene segment. An earlier analysis of 550 to 650 of the donors classified V segments as functional when productive rearrangements were above 56.7% and as segregating when the standard deviation between donors was above 5%. A statistical classification framework was developed to diagnose cytomegalovirus status using the catalog of TCR beta chain sequences. V and J gene assignment, in a later analysis, came from comparing TCR nucleotide sequences with IMGT/GENE-DB human TR gene sequences. A later analysis assigned CDR3 sequences and most-parsimonious VDJ recombination scenarios with the TCRdist pipeline. A later analysis defined each TCR beta chain by its CDR3 amino acid sequence plus V-gene family, and excluded reads lacking a unique V-gene family. To address suspected cross-contamination and a sequencing artifact, a later analysis removed roughly 640 highly shared, low-generation-probability nucleotide sequences. For each public chain, a later analysis derived a clonal expansion index from normalized ranks of inferred template counts within each repertoire. Generation probabilities in a later analysis came from a VDJ recombination model fitted to out-of-frame rearrangements, and those results were checked against IGoR. In a later analysis, TCR-TCR, TCR-HLA and TCR-CMV co-occurrence was scored with hypergeometric tests, and a repertoire-size bias correction was applied to TCR pairs. A later analysis estimated false discovery rates by permuting HLA or CMV assignments 20 times. In a later analysis, co-occurring TCRs were grouped using DBSCAN, and TCRdist sequence similarity was added for clustering within HLA-allele-positive subsets. For co-occurrence clustering, repertoires with fewer than 30,000 or more than 120,000 public chains were excluded, along with roughly 5 repertoires with anomalous nucleotide sharing. As stored in TCRdb, this immuneACCESS dataset retains in-frame rearrangements with V and J assigned. A fraction of the clones does not appear; measured against another copy, unresolved V genes explain less than half of the discrepancy, and the remainder lacks a known reason. V and J calls and clone size are those listed in that table; D and trimming were worked out from the DNA. This sample lists about 170,000 clones; around 80% were detected once. The ten most abundant clones make up roughly 2.1% of the sample.

Sequenced material: PBMCs. The chain joins TRBV5-8 to TRBJ2-2, and perhaps TRBD2 as D gene, on 5 matching bases. This TCR derives from a woman younger than 45 in good health and CMV-seropositive. The DNA sequence follows: TGTGCCAGCAGCCCCCTAGTCGGGGATACCGGGGAGCTGTTTTTT. This yields the protein CASSPLVGDTGELFF. Joined to the reference TRBV5-8 and TRBJ2-2 proteins, this CDR3 gives the full variable domain: EAGVTQSPTHLIKTRGQQATLRCSPISGHTSVYWYQQALGLGLQFLLWYDEGEERNRGNFPPRFSGRQFPNYSSELNVNALELEDSALYLCASSPLVGDTGELFFGEGSRLTVL.